A selection of T cell receptor beta chains follows, all from one sample in a study of metastatic and nonmetastatic thyroid tumors. MiXCR reprocessed the PCR reads for TCRdb. This table holds approximately 90,000 clones, about 12% found once. Source material: blood. The receptors come from a female donor with papillary thyroid cancer or a benign thyroid nodule (not recorded which). Some clones in this sample may be carry-over from other donors' samples. The CDR3 runs from the conserved cysteine through the conserved F or W. Fields, in order: CDR3 protein, CDR3 DNA, CDR3 length, D gene, J gene, V gene, clone size. The D gene is left open where the match is weak. Only part of the rows carry a size: once, few, many, or a class if the clone is expanded.

CDR3aa: CASSYPLDEQFF; CDR3nt: TGTGCCAGCAGTTACCCTCTCGATGAGCAGTTCTTC; len: 12; d_gene: .; j_gene: TRBJ2-1; v_gene: TRBV6-5; abundance: many
CDR3aa: CASSSGLGVENEQFF; CDR3nt: TGTGCCAGCAGCTCGGGACTGGGGGTAGAAAATGAGCAGTTCTTC; len: 15; d_gene: .; j_gene: TRBJ2-1; v_gene: TRBV7-9; abundance: many
CDR3aa: CASSQGTGLSGNTIYF; CDR3nt: TGTGCCAGCAGCCAAGGGACAGGGCTCTCTGGAAACACCATATATTTT; len: 16; d_gene: TRBD1; j_gene: TRBJ1-3; v_gene: TRBV3-1; abundance: many
CDR3aa: CASSLGVTKNIQYF; CDR3nt: TGTGCCAGCAGCTTGGGTGTCACCAAAAACATTCAGTACTTC; len: 14; d_gene: .; j_gene: TRBJ2-4; v_gene: TRBV5-6; abundance: .
CDR3aa: CAIRPRDSGNTIYF; CDR3nt: TGTGCCATCAGACCCCGGGACAGCGGAAACACCATATATTTT; len: 14; d_gene: TRBD1; j_gene: TRBJ1-3; v_gene: TRBV10-3; abundance: many
CDR3aa: CASSLGTANNSPLHF; CDR3nt: TGTGCCAGCAGTTTAGGGACAGCCAATAATTCACCCCTCCACTTT; len: 15; d_gene: TRBD1; j_gene: TRBJ1-6; v_gene: TRBV28; abundance: many
CDR3aa: CASSLGNLAGVGSLFF; CDR3nt: TGTGCCAGCAGCTTAGGGAACCTAGCGGGAGTTGGAAGTTTATTCTTC; len: 16; d_gene: TRBD2; j_gene: TRBJ2-1; v_gene: TRBV7-2; abundance: many
CDR3aa: CASRPGTIGSDVPYEQYF; CDR3nt: TGTGCCAGCAGGCCCGGGACTATCGGTAGTGACGTTCCCTACGAGCAGTACTTC; len: 18; d_gene: TRBD2; j_gene: TRBJ2-7; v_gene: TRBV28; abundance: few
CDR3aa: CASSLAGADFYTF; CDR3nt: TGCGCCAGCAGCTTGGCCGGGGCGGATTTCTACACCTTC; len: 13; d_gene: .; j_gene: TRBJ1-2; v_gene: TRBV5-1; abundance: .
CDR3aa: CASSSAGGPVGEQFF; CDR3nt: TGTGCCAGCAGCTCCGCGGGAGGCCCAGTCGGGGAGCAGTTCTTC; len: 15; d_gene: TRBD2; j_gene: TRBJ2-1; v_gene: TRBV7-8; abundance: many
CDR3aa: CASSMRDKNYGYTF; CDR3nt: TGTGCCAGTAGTATGCGGGACAAGAACTATGGCTACACCTTC; len: 14; d_gene: .; j_gene: TRBJ1-2; v_gene: TRBV19; abundance: many
CDR3aa: CASSGTGGPTSEAFF; CDR3nt: TGCGCCAGCAGCGGAACAGGGGGCCCAACCTCTGAAGCTTTCTTT; len: 15; d_gene: TRBD1; j_gene: TRBJ1-1; v_gene: TRBV5-1; abundance: many
CDR3aa: CASSFDRASSYEQYF; CDR3nt: TGTGCCAGCAGCTTCGACAGGGCTAGCTCCTACGAGCAGTACTTC; len: 15; d_gene: TRBD1; j_gene: TRBJ2-7; v_gene: TRBV7-3; abundance: many
CDR3aa: CSARDWPPSGSIYSYEQYF; CDR3nt: TGCAGTGCTAGAGATTGGCCGCCTAGCGGGAGTATATATTCCTACGAGCAGTACTTC; len: 19; d_gene: TRBD2; j_gene: TRBJ2-7; v_gene: TRBV20-1; abundance: many
CDR3aa: CASSHPHPFNTGELEAFF; CDR3nt: TGTGCCAGCAGCCACCCCCATCCCTTTAATACAGGGGAACTTGAAGCTTTCTTT; len: 18; d_gene: TRBD1; j_gene: TRBJ1-1; v_gene: TRBV11-1; abundance: many